The 26 T cell receptor beta chains given below trace back to one sample, sequenced in a study of CD8+ T cells in alopecia areata. cDNA prepared by RNA extraction and subsequent reverse transcription served as the template for sequencing. Clones were sequenced by immunoSEQ multiplex PCR, and TCRdb holds only the in-frame ones, with some missing. This repertoire shows some 99,000 clones, roughly two thirds found once; its top ten account for 15%. Noted treatment: oral pan-JAK inhibitor, 5-10 mg twice daily. The material was CD8+ T cells sorted from blood, obtained at week 4, from a patient treated with tofacitinib. The receptors were sampled from a human donor with alopecia areata.

The rearrangement uses TRBV7-9 and TRBJ1-5; a possible D gene is TRBD1 (6 bases). Germline CDR1 SEHNR, CDR2 FQNEAQ (reference sequence). The V end was cut by 2 bases, the J end by 6 bases, with 11 bases between. The CDR3 contains 14 residues. Written as DNA, the CDR3 is TGTGCCAGCAGCTTATCAGGGGCGGGTCAGCCCCAGCATTTT. Protein product: CASSLSGAGQPQHF. The variable domain in full, with the rest retrieved from reference TRBV7-9 and TRBJ1-5, is DTGVSQNPRHKITKRGQNVTFRCDPISEHNRLYWYRQTLGQGPEFLTYFQNEAQLEKSRLLSDRFSAERPKGSFSTLEIQRTEQGDSAMYLCASSLSGAGQPQHFGDGTRLSIL.

This chain uses TRBV29-1 with TRBJ1-1; D uncertain. The CDR3 has 13 residues. In germline, CDR1 is SQVTM, CDR2 ANQGSEA. V lost 5 bases to trimming and J lost 6 bases, with 16 bases between them. For the CDR3, the DNA is TGCAGCGTTATGGTGGAATACTCACCTGAAGCTTTCTTT. Protein: CSVMVEYSPEAFF.

This CDR3 reads CASRLSGGLPTDTQYF. Here the CDR3 DNA reads TGTGCCAGCCGCCTTAGCGGGGGGCTACCCACAGATACGCAGTATTTT. The chain employs TRBV11-2 and TRBJ2-3; 10 bases line up with TRBD2. The V and J ends lost 8 bases and 2 bases, in that order; junction bases with no gene match: 10. Germline CDR1 and CDR2: SGHAT and FQNNGV. The CDR3 has 16 amino acids.

The J gene is TRBJ2-3, the V gene TRBV4-1, with TRBD1 as a possible D gene (5 bases). Germline V gene lookup returns CDR1 MGHRA and CDR2 YSYEKL. V was shortened by 0 bases and J by 4 bases, with 14 bases between the two germline ends. This CDR3 contains 16 residues. The CDR3 DNA is TGCGCCAGCAGCCAAGATGCGCAGGGAATGTCAGATACGCAGTATTTT. It codes for CASSQDAQGMSDTQYF.

The chain carries TRBV28 and TRBJ1-2; a weak D match, TRBD1 (5 bases). V lost 6 bases, J lost 7 bases, and 9 bases lay in between. Germline CDR1 and CDR2: MDHEN and SYDVKM. The CDR3 has 11 amino acids. In DNA, the CDR3 is TGTGCCAGCAGCGACAGTCTTGGCTACACCTTC. Protein: CASSDSLGYTF.

This clone was counted once. The chain links TRBV27 to TRBJ2-5; D uncertain. Trimming took 4 bases from V and 5 from J, leaving 14 bases between them. Germline V gives CDR1 MNHEY, CDR2 SMNVEV (reference sequence). The CDR3 is 14 amino acids. The DNA of the CDR3 is TGTGCCAGCAGTTCCCTAATGACCGGGGAGACCCAGTACTTC. This encodes CASSSLMTGETQYF.

CDR3 nucleotides: TGTGCCAGCAGTTACGGACAGGGGGACTACAATGAGCAGTTCTTC. It encodes CASSYGQGDYNEQFF. The V and J genes are TRBV6-5 and TRBJ2-1; 10 positions agree with TRBD1. Germline CDR1 is MNHEY and CDR2 is SVGAGI. The J segment lost 3 bases and the V segment lost 2 bases, leaving 1 base of the junction unmatched. The CDR3 is made up of 15 amino acids.

The chain couples TRBV5-6 to TRBJ1-1; no clear D. The V end lost 0 bases, the J end lost 2 bases, and 11 bases lay between the germline ends. The CDR3 covers 15 residues. Per the germline V gene, CDR1 is SGHDT and CDR2 is YYEEEE. Here the CDR3 reads CASSLGSGSNTEAFF. The CDR3 DNA is TGTGCCAGCAGCTTGGGGTCCGGGAGCAACACTGAAGCTTTCTTT.

CDR3 residues: CASSLGASGYEQYF. The CDR3 nucleotides read TGTGCCAGCAGCTTAGGGGCTAGCGGGTACGAGCAGTACTTC. This chain joins TRBV7-2 and TRBJ2-7; 8 bases are a match to TRBD2. J lost 4 bases, V lost 1 base, and 3 bases had no gene match. Germline CDR1 reads SGHTA; CDR2 reads FQGNSA. The CDR3 has 14 residues. Drawing the rest from reference TRBV7-2 and TRBJ2-7, the complete variable domain is GAGVSQSPSNKVTEKGKDVELRCDPISGHTALYWYRQSLGQGLEFLIYFQGNSAPDKSGLPSDRFSAERTGGSVSTLTIQRTQQEDSAVYLCASSLGASGYEQYFGPGTRLTVT.

The J gene is TRBJ2-7, the V gene TRBV4-1; 7 nucleotides agree with TRBD1. V was clipped by 4 bases and J by 3 bases; unmatched bases: 12. The CDR3 has 16 residues. In germline, CDR1 is MGHRA, CDR2 YSYEKL. Here the CDR3 DNA reads TGCGCCAGCAGCCCCCGCCTGGACAGGATCCACTACGAGCAGTACTTC. It codes for CASSPRLDRIHYEQYF.

This clone is a singleton in its sample. The chain couples TRBV27 to TRBJ1-5; tentatively, D is TRBD1 (6 bases). The CDR3 is 16 amino acids. CDR1 and CDR2 (germline): MNHEY, SMNVEV (reference sequence). V was pared by 7 bases and J by 3 bases, with 19 bases between. In DNA form, the CDR3 reads TGTGCCAGCACTCCCGGAGGGGGGGCCATCAATCAGCCCCAGCATTTT. Translating gives CASTPGGGAINQPQHF.

The gene calls are TRBV7-3 and TRBJ2-3, with 9 bases aligning to TRBD2. Germline loops: CDR1 SGHTA, CDR2 FQGTGA. V shed 0 bases and J 2 bases; nucleotides not matched to a gene: 3. CDR3 size: 16 residues. In DNA, the CDR3 is TGTGCCAGCAGCTTAACTAGCGGGGGTAACACAGATACGCAGTATTTT. It specifies CASSLTSGGNTDTQYF.

The genes are TRBV2 and TRBJ2-7; TRBD1 matches 8 bases. The V gene end was trimmed by 7 bases and the J gene end by 0 bases; junction bases not matched to a gene: 5. This CDR3 spans 14 amino acids. Germline values: CDR1 SNHLY, CDR2 FYNNEI. CDR3 protein: CASTSGTGSYEQYF. The CDR3 coding sequence is TGTGCCAGCACCTCGGGGACAGGCTCCTACGAGCAGTACTTC.

V gene TRBV29-1 combines with J gene TRBJ1-2, with 9 nucleotides matching TRBD1. This CDR3 is 16 amino acids long. V lost 7 bases and J lost 5; bases outside the gene matches: 17. Germline V CDR1 and CDR2: SQVTM, ANQGSEA. This chain's CDR3 is CSGFTGQGSVGYGYTF. CDR3 in DNA: TGCAGCGGCTTTACCGGACAGGGGAGCGTGGGTTATGGCTACACCTTC.

The chain carries TRBV27 and TRBJ2-7; 9 bases agree with TRBD1. CDR3 length: 13 residues. The germline CDR1 and CDR2 sequences are MNHEY and SMNVEV (reference sequence). V shed 6 bases and J 6 bases; nucleotides not matched to a gene: 6. The CDR3: CASSIDRGAEQYF. The CDR3, as DNA: TGTGCCAGCAGCATTGACAGGGGGGCCGAGCAGTACTTC.

The gene calls are TRBV6-5 and TRBJ2-1; a possible D gene is TRBD2 (6 bases). V gave up 8 bases and J gave up 7 bases, with 9 bases separating them. CDR3 length: 11 residues. CDR1 MNHEY and CDR2 SVGAGI come from the germline V gene. CDR3 coding DNA: TGTGCCAGCTATAGCGGTAATGAGCAGTTCTTC. It is translated as CASYSGNEQFF.

V gene TRBV19 combines with J gene TRBJ1-5; D uncertain. Germline assignment: CDR1 LNHDA and CDR2 SQIVND (reference sequence). Trimming pared 1 base from V and 8 bases from J, leaving 6 bases between. The CDR3 extends over 12 amino acids. The CDR3 DNA is TGTGCCAGTAGTATAGTATCCAAGCCCCAGCATTTT. Translated, it gives CASSIVSKPQHF.

V gene TRBV29-1 combines with J gene TRBJ2-1, with 12 bases identical to TRBD2. Unmatched junction bases numbered 4, after V lost 0 bases and J lost 4 bases. Germline V gives CDR1 SQVTM, CDR2 ANQGSEA. This CDR3 has 16 amino acids. The CDR3 sequence is CSVEEGLAGLYNEQFF. DNA of the CDR3: TGCAGCGTTGAAGAGGGACTAGCGGGTCTATACAATGAGCAGTTCTTC.

The chain links TRBV10-3 to TRBJ1-2; D unclear. This CDR3 contains 16 residues. Germline V CDR1 and CDR2: ENHRY, SYGVKD. Trimming left V 6 bases short and J 4 bases short, with 21 bases between. CDR3: CAISPAGNLPPYGYTF. CDR3 nucleotides: TGTGCCATCAGCCCGGCCGGGAACCTCCCCCCCTATGGCTACACCTTC.

The rearrangement links TRBV6-5 to TRBJ2-7; 8 bases are shared with TRBD2. V was pared by 0 bases and J by 7 bases, with 2 bases of the junction left unmatched. CDR3 size: 13 residues. Germline loops: CDR1 MNHEY, CDR2 SVGAGI. CDR3 loop: CASSYSSSGEQYF. The CDR3 DNA follows: TGTGCCAGCAGTTACTCGTCTAGCGGGGAGCAGTACTTC.

CDR3 sequence (DNA): TGTGCCAGCTCACCACCGTTGGGGGCAGACTATGGCTACACCTTC. It codes for CASSPPLGADYGYTF. J is TRBJ1-2 and V is TRBV18; perhaps TRBD1 as D (6 bases). The germline V gene has CDR1 KGHSH and CDR2 LQKENI. V dropped 0 bases and J dropped 3 bases, with 11 bases sitting between them. This CDR3 comprises 15 residues.

This clone was observed a handful of times. The CDR3 sequence: CASSLVWRGSHEQYF. Written as DNA, the CDR3 is TGTGCCAGCAGCTTAGTATGGAGGGGATCCCACGAGCAGTACTTC. The V gene is TRBV7-2, the J gene TRBJ2-7; possibly TRBD2 for D (6 bases). This CDR3 is 15 amino acids long. The germline V and J ends were trimmed by 1 base and 5 bases, with 15 bases remaining between them. Looked up from germline, CDR1 is SGHTA and CDR2 is FQGNSA.

V usage is TRBV20-1 and J usage is TRBJ1-5; no definite D call. The CDR3 length is 11 residues. Deletions cut 0 bases from V and 12 bases from J, with 9 bases between. Germline-derived CDR1 and CDR2 are DFQATT and SNEGSKA (reference sequence). The chain's CDR3 is CSARDFYVQHF. The CDR3 region has the DNA TGCAGTGCTAGAGATTTCTATGTCCAGCATTTT.

The chain has TRBV5-1 and TRBJ2-1, with 9 bases identical to TRBD1. The CDR3 totals 13 residues. Germline V gene lookup returns CDR1 SGHRS and CDR2 YFSETQ. With 4 bases clipped from V and 6 bases from J, the junction kept 2 bases outside the gene matches. The CDR3 DNA reads as TGCGCCAGCAGCGCGGGACAGGGCAATGAGCAGTTCTTC. Translated: CASSAGQGNEQFF. Full variable domain (missing parts from reference TRBV5-1 and TRBJ2-1): KAGVTQTPRYLIKTRGQQVTLSCSPISGHRSVSWYQQTPGQGLQFLFEYFSETQRNKGNFPGRFSGRQFSNSRSEMNVSTLELGDSALYLCASSAGQGNEQFFGPGTRLTVL.

The J gene is TRBJ1-1, the V gene TRBV27, with D possibly being TRBD1 (5 bases). Germline loops: CDR1 MNHEY, CDR2 SMNVEV (reference sequence). The CDR3 is made up of 17 amino acids. Trimming shortened V by 6 bases and J by 1 base, and 21 bases separated the two germline ends. CDR3 protein: CASSPGRRLVRNTEAFF. Here the CDR3 DNA reads TGTGCCAGCAGCCCGGGGCGTAGGTTGGTTCGGAACACTGAAGCTTTCTTT.

The genes are TRBV6-5 and TRBJ2-7; D gene uncertain. V dropped 4 bases and J dropped 0 bases, with 4 bases sitting between them. CDR1 MNHEY and CDR2 SVGAGI come from the germline V gene. CDR3 length: 12 residues. The CDR3 loop is CASSFDSYEQYF. CDR3 DNA sequence: TGTGCCAGCAGTTTCGACTCCTACGAGCAGTACTTC.